Each of the 5 T cell receptor beta chains below was sequenced from the same sample in a study of tumor and adjacent non-tumor tissue in lung cancer. RNA was extracted from bulk tissue without any cell sorting. The library came from three nested PCR rounds adapted from ARM-PCR protocols. TCRdb re-derived calls from the multiplex PCR reads in MiXCR, one entry per CDR3 protein. Here the sample spans fewer than 85,000 distinct CDR3 sequences, 60% to 75% being singletons. The sequenced sample was lung tumor tissue. These receptor sequences come from a man in his sixties with non-small cell lung cancer.

The chain couples TRBV20-1 to TRBJ2-3; 14 bases align to TRBD2. CDR1 and CDR2 from the germline V gene are DFQATT and SNEGSKA (reference sequence). This CDR3 is 16 amino acids long. The CDR3 bases are TGCGGTACTAGATATCCGGGACTAGCGGGAGTGGATACGCAGTATTTT. Translation gives CGTRYPGLAGVDTQYF.

This clonotype turned up a few times. The junction departs from germline at one end; a sequencing error may be responsible. V gene TRBV6-5 combines with J gene TRBJ2-3; either TRBD1 or TRBD2 may fit D (6 bases each). This CDR3 comprises 15 residues. The germline V gene has CDR1 MNHEY and CDR2 SVGAGI. The CDR3 nucleotides read TGTGCCAGCAGTGCGGGGCAGGGGAGAACAGATATGCAGTATTTT. This sequence encodes CASSAGQGRTDMQYF.

As regards this clonotype: One end of the junction varies from germline; a read error may be responsible. The chain is built from TRBV10-2 and TRBJ1-5; TRBD1 aligns across 7 bases. Looked up from germline, CDR1 is WSHSY and CDR2 is SAAADI. The CDR3 loop spans 13 amino acids. The CDR3 region is CASSLTGDHPQHF. Written as DNA, the CDR3 is TGTGCCAGCAGCCTAACAGGGGATCACCCCCAGCATTTT.

On this clonotype: A clone one base away is much larger, so this may be a read error. V and J are TRBV12-3 or TRBV12-4 and TRBJ1-5; perhaps TRBD1 as D (5 bases). The J call is uncertain, as TRBJ2-3 better fits the DNA end. CDR3 length: 13 amino acids. The DNA for the CDR3 is TGTGCCAGCAGCTTCGGACAAAATCAGCCCCAGTATTTT. It yields the protein CASSFGQNQPQYF.

This chain joins TRBV20-1 and TRBJ2-3; 12 nucleotides match TRBD1. Germline CDR1 and CDR2: DFQATT and SNEGSKA (reference sequence). This CDR3 is 16 amino acids long. Trimming cost V 8 bases and J 7 bases; bases outside gene matches: 16. CDR3 sequence reads: CSTRPSGQGAHNTQYF. The CDR3 bases are TGCAGTACCCGACCATCGGGACAGGGGGCGCACAATACGCAGTATTTT.